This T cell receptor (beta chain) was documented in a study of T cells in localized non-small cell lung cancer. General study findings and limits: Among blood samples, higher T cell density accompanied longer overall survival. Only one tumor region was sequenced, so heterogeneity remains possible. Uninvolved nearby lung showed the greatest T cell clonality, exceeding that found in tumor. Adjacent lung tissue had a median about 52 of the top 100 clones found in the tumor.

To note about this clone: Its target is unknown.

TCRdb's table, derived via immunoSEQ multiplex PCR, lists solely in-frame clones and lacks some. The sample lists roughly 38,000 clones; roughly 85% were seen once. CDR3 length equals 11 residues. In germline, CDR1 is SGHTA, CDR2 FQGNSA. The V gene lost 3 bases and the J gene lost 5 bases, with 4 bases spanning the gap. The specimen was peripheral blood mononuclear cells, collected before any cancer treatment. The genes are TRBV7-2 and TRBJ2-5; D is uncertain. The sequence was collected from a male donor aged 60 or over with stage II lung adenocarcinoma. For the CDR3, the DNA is TGTGCCAGCAGCTTCAGGGAGACCCAGTACTTC. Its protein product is CASSFRETQYF.